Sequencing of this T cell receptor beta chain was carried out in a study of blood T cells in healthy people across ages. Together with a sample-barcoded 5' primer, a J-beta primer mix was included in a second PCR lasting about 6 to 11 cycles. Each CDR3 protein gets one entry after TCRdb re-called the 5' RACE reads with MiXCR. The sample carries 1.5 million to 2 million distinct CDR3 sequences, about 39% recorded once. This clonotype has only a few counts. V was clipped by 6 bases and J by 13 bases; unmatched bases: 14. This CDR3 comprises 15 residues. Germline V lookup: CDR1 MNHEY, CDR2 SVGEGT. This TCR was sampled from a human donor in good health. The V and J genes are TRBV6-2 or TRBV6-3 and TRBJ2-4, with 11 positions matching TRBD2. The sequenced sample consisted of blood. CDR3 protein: CASRTPGLAGREQYF. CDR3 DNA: TGTGCCAGCAGGACACCCGGACTAGCGGGTCGGGAGCAGTACTTC.